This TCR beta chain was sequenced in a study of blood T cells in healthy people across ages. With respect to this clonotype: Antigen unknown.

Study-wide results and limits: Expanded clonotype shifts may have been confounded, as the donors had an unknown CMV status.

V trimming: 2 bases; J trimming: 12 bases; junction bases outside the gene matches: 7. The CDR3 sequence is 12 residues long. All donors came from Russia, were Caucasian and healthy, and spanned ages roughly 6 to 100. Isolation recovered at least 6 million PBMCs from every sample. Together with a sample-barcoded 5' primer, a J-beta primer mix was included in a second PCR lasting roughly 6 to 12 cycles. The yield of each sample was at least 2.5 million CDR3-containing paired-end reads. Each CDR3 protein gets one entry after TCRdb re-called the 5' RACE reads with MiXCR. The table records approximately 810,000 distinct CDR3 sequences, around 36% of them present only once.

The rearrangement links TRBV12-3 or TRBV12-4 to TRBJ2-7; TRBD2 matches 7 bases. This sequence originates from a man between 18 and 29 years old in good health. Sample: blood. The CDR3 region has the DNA TGTGCCAGCAGTTTAATCCCCGGGAGGTTGTACTTC. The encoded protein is CASSLIPGRLYF.